The 2 T cell receptor beta chains reported below all come from one sample, sequenced in a study of blood T cell repertoires in COVID-19. Repertoires were generated with immunoSEQ multiplex PCR, while TCRdb's copy carries only in-frame clones and drops some. The data show 200,000 or so clones, almost 80% seen once. The sequencing input was peripheral blood. All receptors derive from a man between 60 and 75 years old with active or convalescent COVID-19.

The chain has TRBV24-1 and TRBJ2-1; TRBD1 matches at 7 bases. From germline, CDR1 is KGHDR and CDR2 SFDVKD. The J segment lost 4 bases and the V segment lost 4 bases, leaving 18 bases of the junction unmatched. The CDR3 runs 19 residues. The CDR3 DNA reads as TGTGCCACCAGTGACCCCTCTCGGGGTGGTGGGGACAGATACAATGAGCAGTTCTTC. It specifies CATSDPSRGGGDRYNEQFF.

This chain connects TRBV7-3 to TRBJ2-1; 9 bases match TRBD2. The CDR3 spans 15 residues. Germline-derived CDR1 and CDR2 are SGHTA and FQGTGA. The V gene end was trimmed by 1 base and the J gene end by 4 bases; junction bases not matched to a gene: 2. The CDR3 sequence: CASSLISGSYNEQFF. In DNA, the CDR3 is TGTGCCAGCAGCTTAATTAGCGGGAGTTACAATGAGCAGTTCTTC.